The 14 T cell receptor beta chains reported below all come from one sample, sequenced in a study of blood T cell repertoires in COVID-19. Data came from immunoSEQ multiplex PCR; TCRdb stores just in-frame clones and leaves some out. The sample has around 300,000 clones; approximately 86% are singletons. Material for sequencing was peripheral blood. The receptor set was obtained from a woman aged 25-40 years who had recovered from COVID-19.

This chain uses TRBV6-4 with TRBJ2-3; 12 nucleotides match TRBD2. Unmatched junction bases numbered 14, after V lost 11 bases and J lost 2 bases. The CDR3 sequence is 17 residues long. The germline V gene encodes CDR1 MRHNA and CDR2 SNTAGT. DNA for the CDR3: TGTGCCGAGCAGGCGACTAGCGGGAGTCCCACCACAGATACGCAGTATTTT. Its translation is CAEQATSGSPTTDTQYF.

This sequence joins TRBV10-3 and TRBJ1-1, with D perhaps matching TRBD1 (6 bases). V was clipped by 0 bases and J by 1 base, with 9 bases between them. From germline, CDR1 is ENHRY and CDR2 SYGVKD. The CDR3 is 15 amino acids. The CDR3 sequence: CAISESSTGNTEAFF. DNA for the CDR3: TGTGCCATCAGTGAGTCCTCGACAGGGAACACTGAAGCTTTCTTT.

The rearrangement links TRBV7-2 to TRBJ1-2; unclear D gene. Germline CDR1 reads SGHTA; CDR2 reads FQGNSA. Trimming left V 10 bases short and J 6 bases short, with 18 bases between. The CDR3 loop spans 13 amino acids. The CDR3 sequence is CATAPRALNGYTF. CDR3 nucleotides: TGTGCCACCGCCCCGAGGGCATTGAATGGCTACACCTTC.

The rearrangement uses TRBV5-1 and TRBJ1-6; D gene unclear. The ends were cut back, 0 bases at V and 5 bases at J, with 6 bases in the middle. The germline gives CDR1 SGHRS, CDR2 YFSETQ. The CDR3 sequence is 14 residues long. CDR3 nucleotides: TGCGCCAGCAGCTTGGACAGTAATAATTCACCCCTCCACTTT. Its translation: CASSLDSNNSPLHF. Looking up the rest from reference TRBV5-1 and TRBJ1-6 gives the full variable domain: KAGVTQTPRYLIKTRGQQVTLSCSPISGHRSVSWYQQTPGQGLQFLFEYFSETQRNKGNFPGRFSGRQFSNSRSEMNVSTLELGDSALYLCASSLDSNNSPLHFGNGTRLTVT.

The chain links TRBV7-9 to TRBJ1-5; the D is unclear. The germline V gene has CDR1 SEHNR and CDR2 FQNEAQ (reference sequence). Trimming took 5 bases from V and 9 from J, leaving 14 bases between them. The CDR3 runs 13 residues. The CDR3 bases are TGTGCCAGCAGCCAAGTGAGGTTTGGGCCCCAGCATTTT. Residues: CASSQVRFGPQHF.

This sequence joins TRBV30 and TRBJ1-5; D is uncertain. There are 12 residues in the CDR3. Germline CDR1 reads GTSNPN; CDR2 reads SVGIG (reference sequence). V lost 0 bases to trimming and J lost 9 bases, with 9 bases between them. This CDR3 reads CAWSVEKLPQHF. For the CDR3, the DNA is TGTGCCTGGAGTGTAGAAAAGCTGCCCCAGCATTTT. The entire variable domain, with the rest obtained from reference TRBV30 and TRBJ1-5, is as follows: SQTIHQWPATLVQPVGSPLSLECTVEGTSNPNLYWYRQAAGRGLQLLFYSVGIGQISSEVPQNLSASRPQDRQFILSSKKLLLSDSGFYLCAWSVEKLPQHFGDGTRLSIL.

This chain uses TRBV3-1 (or the pseudogene TRBV3-2) with TRBJ1-4; a weak D match, TRBD1 (5 bases). The CDR3 extends over 14 amino acids. V lost 3 bases and J 8 bases, leaving 13 bases between the germline ends. CDR1 and CDR2 (germline): LGHDT, YNNKEL (reference sequence). For the CDR3, the DNA is TGTGCCAGCAGCCAGGGGGGGTCGACGGAAAAACTGTTTTTT. Its protein product is CASSQGGSTEKLFF.

This chain links TRBV2 with TRBJ2-5, with 9 bases that match TRBD2. Per the germline V gene, CDR1 is SNHLY and CDR2 is FYNNEI. The CDR3 length is 14 residues. The junction had 6 bases not matched to a gene; V was cut back by 6 bases and J by 4 bases. In nucleotides, the CDR3 is TGTGCCAGCAGGGCTAGCGGGGTGGGAGAGACCCAGTACTTC. Protein sequence: CASRASGVGETQYF.

The table lists this clone with a few counts. The chain has TRBV5-1 and TRBJ2-5; 11 nucleotides line up with TRBD1. The germline V gene encodes CDR1 SGHRS and CDR2 YFSETQ. The J segment lost 1 base and the V segment lost 4 bases, leaving 3 bases of the junction unmatched. The CDR3 runs 15 residues. The CDR3 DNA sequence: TGCGCCAGCAGCACCGGGACAGGGGGCCAAGAGACCCAGTACTTC. Its protein is CASSTGTGGQETQYF.

This chain joins TRBV11-2 and TRBJ1-1; D is possibly TRBD1 (5 bases). The germline gives CDR1 SGHAT, CDR2 FQNNGV. This CDR3 spans 16 amino acids. The V and J ends lost 4 bases and 1 base respectively, with 16 bases between them. This CDR3 reads CASSSPKGRGNTEAFF. The CDR3 DNA is TGTGCCAGCAGCTCTCCTAAGGGGAGGGGGAACACTGAAGCTTTCTTT.

The V and J genes are TRBV7-9 and TRBJ2-3; the match to TRBD1 covers 10 bases. The CDR3 has 16 amino acids. Trimming removed 1 base from V and 3 bases from J; junction bases left unmatched: 4. From germline, CDR1 is SEHNR and CDR2 FQNEAQ (reference sequence). CDR3 DNA: TGTGCCAGCAGCTTAGGGACAGGGGGTTTGACAGATACGCAGTATTTT. Encoded protein: CASSLGTGGLTDTQYF. Using reference TRBV7-9 and TRBJ2-3 for the parts outside the CDR3, the full variable domain is DTGVSQNPRHKITKRGQNVTFRCDPISEHNRLYWYRQTLGQGPEFLTYFQNEAQLEKSRLLSDRFSAERPKGSFSTLEIQRTEQGDSAMYLCASSLGTGGLTDTQYFGPGTRLTVL.

This rearrangement joins TRBV30 to TRBJ2-5; TRBD1 matches at 8 bases. Unmatched junction bases numbered 5, after V lost 5 bases and J lost 3 bases. The CDR3 runs 13 residues. CDR1 and CDR2 (germline): GTSNPN, SVGIG (reference sequence). CDR3 DNA: TGTGCCTGGGCAGGGGGCCTGAAAGAGACCCAGTACTTC. It yields the protein CAWAGGLKETQYF.

This clone was counted between two and nine times. The chain recombines TRBV9 with TRBJ2-7; D may be TRBD1 (6 bases). V shed 3 bases and J shed 1 base, with 14 bases lying between them. The length of the CDR3 is 15 residues. CDR1 and CDR2 from the germline V gene are SGDLS and YYNGEE. CDR3 nucleotide sequence: TGTGCCAGCAGCGGATCGTGGGACAAGTCCTACGAGCAGTACTTC. Protein sequence: CASSGSWDKSYEQYF.

In nucleotides, the CDR3 is TGTGCCAGCAGTTTGGCCGTTGAAAAACTGTTTTTT. Amino acid sequence: CASSLAVEKLFF. This chain links TRBV12-3 or TRBV12-4 with TRBJ1-4; D is unclear. V shed 3 bases and J shed 7 bases, with 6 bases lying between them. CDR3 length: 12 residues.